Sequencing of this T cell receptor beta chain was carried out in a study of regulatory T cells in long-lasting Graves disease. Study findings and constraints: Persistent disease preferred TRBV28, TRBJ1-2 and TRBJ2-5.

Specified time point: persistent/refractory GD, antithyroid drugs over 5 years with positive TRAb. PBMC-extracted RNA yielded the TCR library. From an endocrinology department in Xi'an, China, came the patients. The TCR beta library used iRepertoire HTBI primers with Arm-PCR amplification of CDR3. Original processing notes: Detected in the samples were around 59 TRBV and 14 TRBJ segments. One entry per CDR3 protein results from TCRdb running MiXCR on the multiplex PCR reads. In this record, the V and J calls reflect TCRdb's handling and not the investigators' own analysis. Of roughly 470,000 distinct CDR3 sequences listed, 20% to 25% are singletons. The germline CDR1 and CDR2 sequences are SNHLY and FYNNEI. The CDR3 length is 14 residues. The V end was cut by 2 bases, the J end by 3 bases, with 7 bases between. The table lists this clonotype with many counts. Its target is unknown.

The starting material was peripheral blood mononuclear cells (PBMCs), obtained when the disease was refractory, from a patient treated with antithyroid drugs. This TCR was sampled from a female donor with Graves disease. The J gene is TRBJ2-2, the V gene TRBV2; D not certain. The CDR3 sequence: CASSENEYTGELFF. The CDR3 DNA is TGTGCCAGCAGTGAAAACGAGTACACCGGGGAGCTGTTTTTT.